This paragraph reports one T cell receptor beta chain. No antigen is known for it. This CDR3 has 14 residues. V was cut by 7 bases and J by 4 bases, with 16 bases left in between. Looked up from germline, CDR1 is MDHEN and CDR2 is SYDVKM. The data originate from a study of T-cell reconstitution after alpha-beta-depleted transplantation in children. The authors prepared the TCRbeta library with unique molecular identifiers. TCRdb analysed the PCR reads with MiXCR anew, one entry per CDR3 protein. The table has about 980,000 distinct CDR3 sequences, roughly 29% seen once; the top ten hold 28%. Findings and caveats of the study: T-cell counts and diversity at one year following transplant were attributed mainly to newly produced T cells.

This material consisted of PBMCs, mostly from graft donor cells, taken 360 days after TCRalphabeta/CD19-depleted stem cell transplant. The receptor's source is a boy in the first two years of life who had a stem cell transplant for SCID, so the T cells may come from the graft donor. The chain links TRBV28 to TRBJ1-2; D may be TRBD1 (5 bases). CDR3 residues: CASTEDKRSYGYTF. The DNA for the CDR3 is TGTGCCAGCACTGAGGACAAACGGAGCTATGGCTACACCTTC.